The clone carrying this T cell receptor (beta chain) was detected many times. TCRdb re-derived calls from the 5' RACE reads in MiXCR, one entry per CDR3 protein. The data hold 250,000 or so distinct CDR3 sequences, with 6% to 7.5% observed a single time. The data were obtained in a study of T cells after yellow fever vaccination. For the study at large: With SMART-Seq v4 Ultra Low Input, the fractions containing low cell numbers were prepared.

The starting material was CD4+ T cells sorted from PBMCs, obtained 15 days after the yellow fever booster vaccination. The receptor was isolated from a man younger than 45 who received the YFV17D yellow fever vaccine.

CDR3 amino acids: CSLTQITATDTQYF. The CDR3 region has the DNA TGCAGCCTTACCCAGATTACCGCCACAGATACGCAGTATTTT. This chain uses TRBV29-1 with TRBJ2-3; D remains unclear. Germline V lookup: CDR1 SQVTM, CDR2 ANQGSEA. The CDR3 runs 14 residues. Trimming took off 8 bases at V and 2 bases at J, with 17 bases between the two ends.